These T cell receptor beta chains were read from a single sample in a study of T cell responses to AZD1222 COVID-19 vaccine. Only in-frame clones appear in the TCRdb table, and some are missing; sequencing was by immunoSEQ multiplex PCR. Among 180,000 or so clones listed, nearly 95% were seen once. Sequenced material: peripheral blood, taken 28 days after the second AZD1222 dose. The receptor source for this set is an adult who received the AZD1222 COVID-19 vaccine. Both conserved end residues are part of each CDR3. The order of the fields is D gene, V gene, clone size, J gene, CDR3 protein, CDR3 DNA. D genes are given only for firm matches. Clone sizes are given selectively: once, few, many, or a class where the clone is expanded.

D gene: TRBD1
V gene: TRBV18
clone size: -
J gene: TRBJ2-7
CDR3 protein: CASSRTGGDEQYF
CDR3 DNA: TGTGCCAGCTCACGGACAGGGGGCGACGAGCAGTACTTC

D gene: -
V gene: TRBV2
clone size: -
J gene: TRBJ1-3
CDR3 protein: CASSFAGVSGNTIYF
CDR3 DNA: TGTGCCAGCAGTTTCGCAGGGGTGTCTGGAAACACCATATATTTT

D gene: -
V gene: TRBV7-7
clone size: -
J gene: TRBJ2-1
CDR3 protein: CASSLGESSYNEQFF
CDR3 DNA: TGTGCCAGCAGCTTAGGGGAGAGCTCCTACAATGAGCAGTTCTTC

D gene: TRBD1
V gene: TRBV5-5
clone size: -
J gene: TRBJ2-3
CDR3 protein: CASSLNRQGSDTQYF
CDR3 DNA: TGTGCCAGCAGCTTAAACCGACAGGGTTCAGATACGCAGTATTTT

D gene: -
V gene: TRBV28
clone size: few
J gene: TRBJ2-7
CDR3 protein: CASSFSGYEQYF
CDR3 DNA: TGTGCCAGCAGTTTTTCGGGGTACGAGCAGTACTTC

D gene: -
V gene: TRBV7-6
clone size: once
J gene: TRBJ1-5
CDR3 protein: CASSLGALGNQPQHF
CDR3 DNA: TGTGCCAGCAGCTTAGGAGCGTTGGGCAATCAGCCCCAGCATTTT

D gene: -
V gene: TRBV18
clone size: -
J gene: TRBJ1-5
CDR3 protein: CASSPGGDQPQHF
CDR3 DNA: TGTGCCAGCTCACCAGGGGGGGATCAGCCCCAGCATTTT

D gene: -
V gene: TRBV30
clone size: -
J gene: TRBJ2-5
CDR3 protein: CAWRLSSMKTQYF
CDR3 DNA: TGTGCCTGGAGGTTGAGTAGCATGAAGACCCAGTACTTC

D gene: TRBD1
V gene: TRBV6-6
clone size: few
J gene: TRBJ1-2
CDR3 protein: CASTRTGQPLTAGYTF
CDR3 DNA: TGTGCCAGCACCAGGACAGGGCAGCCTCTTACGGCTGGCTACACCTTC

D gene: -
V gene: TRBV30
clone size: -
J gene: TRBJ1-1
CDR3 protein: CAWSGSGFGEVF
CDR3 DNA: TGTGCCTGGAGTGGGTCCGGGTTTGGCGAGGTCTTT

D gene: TRBD1
V gene: TRBV23-1
clone size: -
J gene: TRBJ1-4
CDR3 protein: CASSQSAAPGGHEKLFF
CDR3 DNA: TGCGCCAGCAGTCAATCAGCTGCCCCAGGGGGCCATGAAAAACTGTTTTTT

D gene: TRBD1
V gene: TRBV5-1
clone size: once
J gene: TRBJ1-4
CDR3 protein: CASSFTGTATNEKLFF
CDR3 DNA: TGCGCCAGCAGCTTTACCGGGACAGCAACTAATGAAAAACTGTTTTTT

D gene: TRBD1
V gene: TRBV19
clone size: once
J gene: TRBJ1-5
CDR3 protein: CASSNGQGTKGPQHF
CDR3 DNA: TGTGCCAGTAGTAACGGACAGGGGACCAAAGGGCCCCAGCATTTT

D gene: -
V gene: TRBV7-9
clone size: once
J gene: TRBJ1-2
CDR3 protein: CASRGTGVDGYTF
CDR3 DNA: TGTGCCAGCAGGGGGACGGGTGTCGATGGCTACACCTTC

D gene: -
V gene: TRBV28
clone size: -
J gene: TRBJ1-2
CDR3 protein: CASTLAGVGVSGYTF
CDR3 DNA: TGTGCCAGCACCCTCGCAGGGGTGGGGGTTAGCGGCTACACCTTC

D gene: -
V gene: TRBV6-5
clone size: -
J gene: TRBJ1-1
CDR3 protein: CASTPRVQGASEAFF
CDR3 DNA: TGTGCCAGCACCCCCAGGGTACAGGGCGCCAGTGAAGCTTTCTTT

D gene: -
V gene: TRBV12-3/TRBV12-4
clone size: -
J gene: TRBJ1-1
CDR3 protein: CASSFEDGTEAFF
CDR3 DNA: TGTGCCAGCAGTTTCGAGGACGGCACTGAAGCTTTCTTT

D gene: TRBD1
V gene: TRBV18
clone size: -
J gene: TRBJ1-5
CDR3 protein: CASSPGQGAWQPQHF
CDR3 DNA: TGTGCCAGCTCACCGGGACAGGGGGCCTGGCAGCCCCAGCATTTT

D gene: -
V gene: TRBV5-1
clone size: -
J gene: TRBJ2-2
CDR3 protein: CASSYPDGQNTGELFF
CDR3 DNA: TGCGCCAGCAGCTACCCCGACGGACAGAACACCGGGGAGCTGTTTTTT

D gene: -
V gene: TRBV9
clone size: -
J gene: TRBJ1-4
CDR3 protein: CASSVGGQISEKLFF
CDR3 DNA: TGTGCCAGCAGCGTCGGGGGTCAGATTTCCGAAAAACTGTTTTTT

D gene: -
V gene: TRBV7-2
clone size: -
J gene: TRBJ2-4
CDR3 protein: CASSLGGNRIQYF
CDR3 DNA: TGTGCCAGCAGCTTAGGGGGAAACCGCATTCAGTACTTC

D gene: -
V gene: TRBV4-3
clone size: -
J gene: TRBJ1-6
CDR3 protein: CASSTSGTRGSPLHF
CDR3 DNA: TGCGCCAGCAGCACTTCCGGGACCCGGGGTTCACCCCTCCACTTT

D gene: TRBD1
V gene: TRBV28
clone size: -
J gene: TRBJ2-7
CDR3 protein: CASSLRDSPYEQYF
CDR3 DNA: TGTGCCAGCAGCCTAAGGGACAGTCCCTACGAGCAGTACTTC

D gene: TRBD2
V gene: TRBV15
clone size: -
J gene: TRBJ2-1
CDR3 protein: CATSRDLAGAYNEQFF
CDR3 DNA: TGTGCCACCAGCAGAGACCTAGCGGGGGCTTACAATGAGCAGTTCTTC

D gene: -
V gene: TRBV18
clone size: -
J gene: TRBJ2-3
CDR3 protein: CASSPPAGKGTDTQYF
CDR3 DNA: TGTGCCAGCTCACCACCGGCAGGGAAGGGCACAGATACGCAGTATTTT

D gene: -
V gene: TRBV4-3
clone size: -
J gene: TRBJ1-1
CDR3 protein: CASSQDHLNTEAFF
CDR3 DNA: TGCGCCAGCAGCCAAGACCATCTGAACACTGAAGCTTTCTTT

D gene: TRBD1
V gene: TRBV7-9
clone size: -
J gene: TRBJ2-2
CDR3 protein: CASSPPIDRGNTGELFF
CDR3 DNA: TGTGCCAGCAGCCCCCCCATTGACAGGGGAAACACCGGGGAGCTGTTTTTT

D gene: -
V gene: TRBV7-2
clone size: -
J gene: TRBJ2-7
CDR3 protein: CASSLSFGVAGEQYF
CDR3 DNA: TGTGCCAGCAGCTTAAGCTTTGGAGTCGCGGGCGAGCAGTACTTC

D gene: -
V gene: TRBV3-1/TRBV3-2
clone size: -
J gene: TRBJ2-5
CDR3 protein: CASSLTYPVSETQYF
CDR3 DNA: TGTGCCAGCAGCCTCACCTACCCGGTATCAGAGACCCAGTACTTC

D gene: TRBD1
V gene: TRBV2
clone size: once
J gene: TRBJ1-5
CDR3 protein: CASSEAVGQGYNQPQHF
CDR3 DNA: TGTGCCAGCAGTGAAGCGGTGGGACAGGGATACAATCAGCCCCAGCATTTT

D gene: -
V gene: TRBV28
clone size: -
J gene: TRBJ2-2
CDR3 protein: CASSLGGNRGGELFF
CDR3 DNA: TGTGCCAGCAGCCTAGGGGGGAATAGGGGCGGGGAGCTGTTTTTT

D gene: TRBD1
V gene: TRBV3-1/TRBV3-2
clone size: -
J gene: TRBJ2-1
CDR3 protein: CASSRQGAENEQFF
CDR3 DNA: TGTGCCAGCAGCCGACAGGGGGCAGAAAATGAGCAGTTCTTC

D gene: -
V gene: TRBV28
clone size: -
J gene: TRBJ2-2
CDR3 protein: CASSPSYTGELFF
CDR3 DNA: TGTGCCAGCAGTCCATCGTACACCGGGGAGCTGTTTTTT

D gene: TRBD1
V gene: TRBV29-1
clone size: -
J gene: TRBJ1-1
CDR3 protein: CSAEGDRGDTEAFF
CDR3 DNA: TGCAGCGCTGAAGGGGACAGGGGGGACACTGAAGCTTTCTTT

D gene: -
V gene: TRBV29-1
clone size: -
J gene: TRBJ2-1
CDR3 protein: CSARGVAEGFNEQFF
CDR3 DNA: TGCAGCGCTCGCGGGGTGGCGGAGGGATTCAATGAGCAGTTCTTC

D gene: -
V gene: TRBV4-1
clone size: few
J gene: TRBJ2-2
CDR3 protein: CASSHSYTGELFF
CDR3 DNA: TGCGCCAGCAGCCACTCATACACCGGGGAGCTGTTTTTT

D gene: -
V gene: TRBV20-1
clone size: -
J gene: TRBJ1-2
CDR3 protein: CSARPNYGYTF
CDR3 DNA: TGCAGTGCTAGGCCGAACTATGGCTACACCTTC

D gene: TRBD2
V gene: TRBV4-1
clone size: -
J gene: TRBJ2-6
CDR3 protein: CASSQGGYGVSPSGANVLTF
CDR3 DNA: TGCGCCAGCAGCCAGGGAGGGTACGGGGTCTCCCCTTCTGGGGCCAACGTCCTGACTTTC